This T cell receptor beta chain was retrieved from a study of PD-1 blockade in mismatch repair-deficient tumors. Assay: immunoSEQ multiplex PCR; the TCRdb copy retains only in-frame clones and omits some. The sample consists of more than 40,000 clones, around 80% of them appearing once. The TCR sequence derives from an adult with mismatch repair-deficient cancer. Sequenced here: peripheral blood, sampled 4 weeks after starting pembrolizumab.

CDR3 residues: CASSLRRNSYEQYF. The CDR3 region has the DNA TGTGCCAGCAGCTTAAGGAGGAACTCCTACGAGCAGTACTTC. The chain couples TRBV5-6 to TRBJ2-7, with a possible D match to TRBD2 (5 bases). The CDR3 is 14 residues long. V lost 2 bases and J lost 0, with 9 bases in between. In germline, CDR1 is SGHDT, CDR2 YYEEEE.